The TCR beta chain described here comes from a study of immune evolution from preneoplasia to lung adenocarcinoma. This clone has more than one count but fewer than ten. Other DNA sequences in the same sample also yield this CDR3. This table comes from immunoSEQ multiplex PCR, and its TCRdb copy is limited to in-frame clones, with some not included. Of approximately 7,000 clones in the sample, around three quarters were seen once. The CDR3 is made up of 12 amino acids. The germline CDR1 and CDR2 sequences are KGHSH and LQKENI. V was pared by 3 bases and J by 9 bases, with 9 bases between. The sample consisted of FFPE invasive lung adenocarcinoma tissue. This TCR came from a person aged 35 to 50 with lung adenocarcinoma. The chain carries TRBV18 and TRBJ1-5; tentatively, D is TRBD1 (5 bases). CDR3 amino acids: CASSPQGPPQHF. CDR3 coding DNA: TGTGCCAGCTCACCGCAGGGCCCGCCCCAGCATTTT. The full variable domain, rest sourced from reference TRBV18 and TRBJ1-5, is NAGVMQNPRHLVRRRGQEARLRCSPMKGHSHVYWYRQLPEEGLKFMVYLQKENIIDESGMPKERFSAEFPKEGPSILRIQQVVRGDSAAYFCASSPQGPPQHFGDGTRLSIL.